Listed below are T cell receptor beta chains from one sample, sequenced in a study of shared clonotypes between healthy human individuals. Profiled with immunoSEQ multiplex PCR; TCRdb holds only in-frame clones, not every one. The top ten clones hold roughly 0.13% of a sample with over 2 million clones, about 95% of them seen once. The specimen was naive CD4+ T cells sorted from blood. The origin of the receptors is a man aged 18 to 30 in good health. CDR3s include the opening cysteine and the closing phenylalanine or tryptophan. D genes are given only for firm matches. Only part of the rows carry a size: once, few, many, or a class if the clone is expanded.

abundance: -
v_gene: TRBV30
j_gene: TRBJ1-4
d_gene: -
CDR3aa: CAWSVGLTARTNEKLFF
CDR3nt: TGTGCCTGGAGTGTTGGGCTGACAGCCAGAACTAATGAAAAACTGTTTTTT

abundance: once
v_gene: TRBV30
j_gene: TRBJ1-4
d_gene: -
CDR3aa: CAWSSQTNEKLFF
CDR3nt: TGTGCCTGGAGTTCACAGACTAATGAAAAACTGTTTTTT

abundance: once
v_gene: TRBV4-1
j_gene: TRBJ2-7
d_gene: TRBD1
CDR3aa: CASSRTGFRDEQYF
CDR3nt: TGCGCCAGCAGCCGGACAGGGTTTCGCGACGAGCAGTACTTC

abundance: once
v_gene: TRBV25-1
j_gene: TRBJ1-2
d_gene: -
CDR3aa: CASSELGSNYGYTF
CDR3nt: TGTGCCAGCAGTGAATTGGGGAGTAACTATGGCTACACCTTC

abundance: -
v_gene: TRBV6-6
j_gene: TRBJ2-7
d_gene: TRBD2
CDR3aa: CASSPGLAGGEQYF
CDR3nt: TGTGCCAGCAGCCCGGGACTAGCGGGAGGCGAGCAGTACTTC

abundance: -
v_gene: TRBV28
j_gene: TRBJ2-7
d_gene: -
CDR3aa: CASSSAGAQTTYEQYF
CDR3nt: TGTGCCAGCAGTTCCGCCGGGGCGCAGACAACCTACGAGCAGTACTTC

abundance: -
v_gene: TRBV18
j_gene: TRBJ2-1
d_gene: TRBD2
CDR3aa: CASSPPSGGFINEQFF
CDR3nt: TGTGCCAGCTCACCACCGTCGGGAGGTTTCATTAATGAGCAGTTCTTC

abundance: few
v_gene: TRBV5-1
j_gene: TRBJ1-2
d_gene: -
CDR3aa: CASSLSQANYGYTF
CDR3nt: TGCGCCAGCAGCTTGTCCCAGGCGAACTATGGCTACACCTTC

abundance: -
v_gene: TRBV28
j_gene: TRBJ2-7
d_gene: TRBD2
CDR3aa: CASSPLGGAVHEQYF
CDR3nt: TGTGCCAGCAGTCCCCTCGGGGGGGCCGTCCACGAGCAGTACTTC

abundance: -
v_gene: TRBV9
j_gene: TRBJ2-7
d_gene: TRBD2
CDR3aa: CASSFRLAGAYEQYF
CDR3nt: TGTGCCAGCAGCTTCCGACTAGCGGGTGCCTACGAGCAGTACTTC

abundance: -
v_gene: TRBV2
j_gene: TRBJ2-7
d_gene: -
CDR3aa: CASSQGYEQYF
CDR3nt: TGTGCCAGCAGTCAAGGCTACGAGCAGTACTTC

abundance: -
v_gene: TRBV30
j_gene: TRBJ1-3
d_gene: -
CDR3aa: CAWSGTGKRAGNTIYF
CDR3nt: TGTGCCTGGAGTGGTACAGGGAAGAGAGCTGGAAACACCATATATTTT

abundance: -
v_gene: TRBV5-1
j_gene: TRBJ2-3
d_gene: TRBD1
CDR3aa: CASTKQGSVTDTQYF
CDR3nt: TGCGCCAGCACAAAACAGGGGAGTGTCACAGATACGCAGTATTTT

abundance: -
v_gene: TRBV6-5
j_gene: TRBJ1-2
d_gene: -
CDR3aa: CASTEDRQIYGYTF
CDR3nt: TGTGCCAGCACTGAGGACCGACAGATCTATGGCTACACCTTC

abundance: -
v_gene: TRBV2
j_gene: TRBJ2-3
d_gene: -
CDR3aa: CASRTVETDTQYF
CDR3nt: TGTGCCAGCAGGACAGTTGAAACAGATACGCAGTATTTT

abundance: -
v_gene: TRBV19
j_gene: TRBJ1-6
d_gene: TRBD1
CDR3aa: CASSNRQGAYNSPLHF
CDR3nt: TGTGCCAGTAGCAATCGACAGGGGGCTTATAATTCACCCCTCCACTTT

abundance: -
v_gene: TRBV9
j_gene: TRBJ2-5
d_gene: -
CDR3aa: CASSAKEGERIQETQYF
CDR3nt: TGTGCCAGCAGCGCAAAAGAGGGGGAGAGAATCCAAGAGACCCAGTACTTC

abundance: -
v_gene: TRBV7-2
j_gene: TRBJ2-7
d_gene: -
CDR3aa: CASSAGFYEQYF
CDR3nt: TGTGCCAGCAGCGCAGGGTTCTACGAGCAGTACTTC

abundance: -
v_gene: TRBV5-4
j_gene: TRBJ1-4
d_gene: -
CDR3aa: CASSRGEGTEKLFF
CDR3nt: TGTGCCAGCAGCCGGGGTGAAGGTACTGAAAAACTGTTTTTT

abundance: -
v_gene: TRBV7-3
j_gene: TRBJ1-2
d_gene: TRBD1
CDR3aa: CASSLGTGGNYGYTF
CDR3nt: TGTGCCAGCAGCTTGGGAACAGGGGGCAACTATGGCTACACCTTC

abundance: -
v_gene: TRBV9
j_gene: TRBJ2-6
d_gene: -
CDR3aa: CASSEQSSGANVLTF
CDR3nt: TGTGCCAGCAGCGAGCAGTCCTCTGGGGCCAACGTCCTGACTTTC

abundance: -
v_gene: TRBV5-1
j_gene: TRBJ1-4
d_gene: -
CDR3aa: CASSPGREPTNEKLFF
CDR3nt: TGCGCCAGCAGCCCTGGCAGAGAACCAACTAATGAAAAACTGTTTTTT

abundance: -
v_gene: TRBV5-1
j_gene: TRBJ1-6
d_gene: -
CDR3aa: CASSLMTRAYNSPLHF
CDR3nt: TGCGCCAGCAGCTTGATGACAAGAGCTTATAATTCACCCCTCCACTTT

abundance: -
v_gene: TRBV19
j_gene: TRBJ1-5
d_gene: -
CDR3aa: CASSIDSQSNQPQHF
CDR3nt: TGTGCCAGTAGTATAGACAGTCAGAGCAATCAGCCCCAGCATTTT

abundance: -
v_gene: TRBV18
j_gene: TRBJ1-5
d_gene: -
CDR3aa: CASSGTFSNQPQHF
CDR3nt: TGTGCCAGCTCTGGGACCTTTAGCAATCAGCCCCAGCATTTT

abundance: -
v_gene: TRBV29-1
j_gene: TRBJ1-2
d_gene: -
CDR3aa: CSVVSAANYGYTF
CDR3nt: TGCAGCGTTGTTTCAGCTGCTAACTATGGCTACACCTTC

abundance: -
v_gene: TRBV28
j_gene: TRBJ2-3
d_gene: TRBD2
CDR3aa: CASTPNPLSGGGTDTQYF
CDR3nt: TGTGCCAGTACACCTAACCCCCTTAGCGGGGGGGGCACAGATACGCAGTATTTT

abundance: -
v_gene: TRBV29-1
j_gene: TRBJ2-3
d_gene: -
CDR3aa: CSSPRGRRTDTQYF
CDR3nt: TGCAGCTCCCCCCGCGGACGGCGGACAGATACGCAGTATTTT

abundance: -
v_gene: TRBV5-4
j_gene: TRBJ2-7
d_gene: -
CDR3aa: CASSLSEADYEQYF
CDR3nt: TGTGCCAGCAGCTTGTCGGAGGCCGACTACGAGCAGTACTTC